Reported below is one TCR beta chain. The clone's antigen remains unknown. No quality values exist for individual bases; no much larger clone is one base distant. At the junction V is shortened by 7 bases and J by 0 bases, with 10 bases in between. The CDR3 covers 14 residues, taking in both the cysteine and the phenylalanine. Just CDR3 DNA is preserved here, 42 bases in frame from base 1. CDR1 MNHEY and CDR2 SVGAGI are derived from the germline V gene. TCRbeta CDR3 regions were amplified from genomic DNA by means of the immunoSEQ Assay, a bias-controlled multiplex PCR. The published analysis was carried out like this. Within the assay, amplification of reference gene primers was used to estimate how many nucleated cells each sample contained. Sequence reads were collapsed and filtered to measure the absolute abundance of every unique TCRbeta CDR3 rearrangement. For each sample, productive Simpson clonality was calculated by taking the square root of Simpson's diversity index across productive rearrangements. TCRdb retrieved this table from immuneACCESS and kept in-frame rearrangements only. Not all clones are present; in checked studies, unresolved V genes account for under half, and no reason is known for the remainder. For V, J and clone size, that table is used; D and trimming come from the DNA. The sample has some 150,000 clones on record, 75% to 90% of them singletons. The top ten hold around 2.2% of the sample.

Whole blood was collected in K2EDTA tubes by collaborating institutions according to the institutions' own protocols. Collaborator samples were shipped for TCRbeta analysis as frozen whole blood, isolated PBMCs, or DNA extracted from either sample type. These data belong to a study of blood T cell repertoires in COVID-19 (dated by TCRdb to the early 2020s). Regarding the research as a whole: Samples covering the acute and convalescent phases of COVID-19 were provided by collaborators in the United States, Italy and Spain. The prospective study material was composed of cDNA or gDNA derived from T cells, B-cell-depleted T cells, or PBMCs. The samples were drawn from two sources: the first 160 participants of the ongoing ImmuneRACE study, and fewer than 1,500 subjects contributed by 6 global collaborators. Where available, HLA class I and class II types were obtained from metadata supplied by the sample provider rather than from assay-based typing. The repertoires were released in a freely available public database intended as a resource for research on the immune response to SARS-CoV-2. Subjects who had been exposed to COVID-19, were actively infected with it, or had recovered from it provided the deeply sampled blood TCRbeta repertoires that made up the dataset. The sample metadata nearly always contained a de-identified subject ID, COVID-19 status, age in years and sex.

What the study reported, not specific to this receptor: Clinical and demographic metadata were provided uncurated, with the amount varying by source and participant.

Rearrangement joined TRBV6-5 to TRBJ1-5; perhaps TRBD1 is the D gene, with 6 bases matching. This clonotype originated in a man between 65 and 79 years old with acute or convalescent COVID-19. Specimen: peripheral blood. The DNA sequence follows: TGTGCCAGCAAAAGGACAGTTAGCAATCAGCCCCAGCATTTT. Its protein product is CASKRTVSNQPQHF.